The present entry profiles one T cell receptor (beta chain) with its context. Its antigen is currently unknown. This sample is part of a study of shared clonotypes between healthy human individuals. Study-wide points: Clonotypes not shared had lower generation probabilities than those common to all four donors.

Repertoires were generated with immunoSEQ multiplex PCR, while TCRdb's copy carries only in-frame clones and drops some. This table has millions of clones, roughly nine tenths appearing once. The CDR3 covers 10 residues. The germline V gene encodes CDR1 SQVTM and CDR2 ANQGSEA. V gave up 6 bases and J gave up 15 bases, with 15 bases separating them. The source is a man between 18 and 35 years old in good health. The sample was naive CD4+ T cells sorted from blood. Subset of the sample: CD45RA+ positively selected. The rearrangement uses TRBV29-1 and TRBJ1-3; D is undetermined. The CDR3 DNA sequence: TGCAGCGTCAACCCCTTCCGGGGATATTTT. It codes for CSVNPFRGYF.